This T cell receptor (beta chain) was identified during a study of T-cell memory formation after mild COVID-19. The study's findings and limits: Mostly located in CM and EM were contracting CD4+ clones, with contracting CD8+ clones located in EMRA.

The CDR3 has 15 residues. Germline CDR1 SGHAT, CDR2 FQDESV (reference sequence). After removal of 5 bases from V and 4 bases from J, the junction contained 3 bases not matched to a gene. TCRdb analysed the 5' RACE reads with MiXCR anew, one entry per CDR3 protein. The sample shows around 300,000 distinct CDR3 sequences, 8.2% of them seen only once. As regards this clonotype: Its antigen is as yet unknown.

The chain links TRBV11-1 to TRBJ2-1, with 12 bases that match TRBD2. The specimen sequenced was PBMCs or a T cell subset sorted from them (not recorded which). This TCR was sampled from a man aged 18 to 29 who had mild COVID-19 (a few samples of this study predate the infection). Cell type and time point are not known. The CDR3 DNA reads as TGTGCCAGCAGCCGCGGGACTAGCGGGTACAATGAGCAGTTCTTC. It specifies CASSRGTSGYNEQFF.